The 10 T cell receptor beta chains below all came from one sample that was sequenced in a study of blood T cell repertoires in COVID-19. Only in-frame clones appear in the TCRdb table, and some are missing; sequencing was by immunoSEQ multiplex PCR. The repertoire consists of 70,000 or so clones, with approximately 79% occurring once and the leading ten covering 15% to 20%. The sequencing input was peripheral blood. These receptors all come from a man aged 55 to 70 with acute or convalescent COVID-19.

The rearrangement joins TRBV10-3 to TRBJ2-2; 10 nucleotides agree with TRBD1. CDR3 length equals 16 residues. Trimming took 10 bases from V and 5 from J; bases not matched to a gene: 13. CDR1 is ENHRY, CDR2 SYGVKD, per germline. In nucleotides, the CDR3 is TGTGCCACCCGGGGGTGGGGACAGGGGTTGACCGGGGAGCTGTTTTTT. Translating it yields CATRGWGQGLTGELFF.

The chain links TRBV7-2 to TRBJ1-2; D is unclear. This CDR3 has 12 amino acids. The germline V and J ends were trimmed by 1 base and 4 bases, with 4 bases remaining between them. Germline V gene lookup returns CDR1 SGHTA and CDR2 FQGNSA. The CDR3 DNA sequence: TGTGCCAGCAGCTTAGAGAGCTATGGCTACACCTTC. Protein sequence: CASSLESYGYTF. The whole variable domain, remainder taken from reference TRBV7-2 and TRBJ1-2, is GAGVSQSPSNKVTEKGKDVELRCDPISGHTALYWYRQSLGQGLEFLIYFQGNSAPDKSGLPSDRFSAERTGGSVSTLTIQRTQQEDSAVYLCASSLESYGYTFGSGTRLTVV.

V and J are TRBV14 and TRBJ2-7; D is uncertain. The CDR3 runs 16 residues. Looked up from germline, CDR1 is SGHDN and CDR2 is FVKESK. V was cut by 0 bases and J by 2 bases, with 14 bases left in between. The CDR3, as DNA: TGTGCCAGCAGCCAAGATCGCCCGACTTCGGCCTACGAGCAGTACTTC. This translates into CASSQDRPTSAYEQYF.

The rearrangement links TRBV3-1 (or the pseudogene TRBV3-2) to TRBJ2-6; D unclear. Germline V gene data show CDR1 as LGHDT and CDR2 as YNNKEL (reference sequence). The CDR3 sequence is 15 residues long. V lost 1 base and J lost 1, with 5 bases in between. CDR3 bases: TGTGCCAGCAGCCAAGCAGCGTCTGGGGCCAACGTCCTGACTTTC. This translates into CASSQAASGANVLTF.

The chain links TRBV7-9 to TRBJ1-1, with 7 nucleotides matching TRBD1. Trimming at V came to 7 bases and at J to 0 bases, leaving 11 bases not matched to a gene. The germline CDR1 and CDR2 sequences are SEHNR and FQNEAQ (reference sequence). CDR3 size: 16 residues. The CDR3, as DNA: TGTGCCAGCACGAGACAGGGAAGAGTTATGAACACTGAAGCTTTCTTT. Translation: CASTRQGRVMNTEAFF.

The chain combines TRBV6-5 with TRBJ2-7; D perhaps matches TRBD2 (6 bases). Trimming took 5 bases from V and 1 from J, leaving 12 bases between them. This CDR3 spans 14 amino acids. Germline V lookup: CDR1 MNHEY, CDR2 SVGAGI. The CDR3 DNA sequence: TGTGCCAGCAGTCGAACCGGACTATCCTACGAGCAGTACTTC. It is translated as CASSRTGLSYEQYF.

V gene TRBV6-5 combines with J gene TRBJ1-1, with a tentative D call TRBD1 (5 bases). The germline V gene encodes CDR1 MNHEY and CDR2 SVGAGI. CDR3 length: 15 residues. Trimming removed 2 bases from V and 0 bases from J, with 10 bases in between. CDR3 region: CASSYAWTLNTEAFF. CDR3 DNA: TGTGCCAGCAGTTACGCCTGGACATTGAACACTGAAGCTTTCTTT.

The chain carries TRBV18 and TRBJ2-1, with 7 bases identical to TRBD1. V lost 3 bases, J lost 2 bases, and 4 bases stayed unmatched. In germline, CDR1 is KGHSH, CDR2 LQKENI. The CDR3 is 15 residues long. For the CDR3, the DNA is TGTGCCAGCTCACCCACAGGGGACACCTACAATGAGCAGTTCTTC. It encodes CASSPTGDTYNEQFF.

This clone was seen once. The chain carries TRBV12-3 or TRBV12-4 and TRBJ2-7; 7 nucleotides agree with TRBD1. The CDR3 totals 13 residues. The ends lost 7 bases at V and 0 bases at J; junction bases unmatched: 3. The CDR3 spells CASTRDSSYEQYF. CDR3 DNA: TGTGCCAGCACCAGGGACAGCTCCTACGAGCAGTACTTC.

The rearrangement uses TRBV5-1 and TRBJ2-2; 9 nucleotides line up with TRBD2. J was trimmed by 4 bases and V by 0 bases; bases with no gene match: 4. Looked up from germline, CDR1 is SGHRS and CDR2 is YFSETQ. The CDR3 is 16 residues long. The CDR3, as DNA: TGCGCCAGCAGCTTGGGTAGCGGGGGAACCACCGGGGAGCTGTTTTTT. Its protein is CASSLGSGGTTGELFF.